Each of the 24 T cell receptor beta chains below was sequenced from the same sample in a study of T cells after yellow fever vaccination. In TCRdb, the 5' RACE reads were re-called with MiXCR into one record per CDR3 protein. This repertoire shows more than 200,000 distinct CDR3 sequences, more than 3.5% found once; its top ten account for under 20%. The source material was PBMCs, sampled 15 days after the yellow fever booster vaccination. Receptors originate from a man aged 18 to 35 who received the YFV17D yellow fever vaccine.

This clonotype was observed at least ten times. This chain links TRBV6-1 with TRBJ2-7; D perhaps matches TRBD2 (6 bases). The V gene lost 4 bases and the J gene lost 5 bases, with 18 bases spanning the gap. Germline loops: CDR1 MNHNS, CDR2 SASEGT. The CDR3 extends over 15 amino acids. The chain's CDR3 is CASSGRPGLVDEQYF. The CDR3 DNA is TGTGCCAGCAGTGGGCGACCGGGACTCGTAGACGAGCAGTACTTC.

This clonotype was observed many times. The V call is TRBV7-2, the J call TRBJ2-1; 9 bases are a match to TRBD2. V was clipped by 4 bases and J by 6 bases; unmatched bases: 4. Germline assignment: CDR1 SGHTA and CDR2 FQGNSA. There are 14 residues in the CDR3. CDR3 sequence reads: CASSWGLAPNEQFF. In DNA, the CDR3 is TGTGCCAGCAGCTGGGGACTAGCCCCCAATGAGCAGTTCTTC. Looking up the rest from reference TRBV7-2 and TRBJ2-1 gives the full variable domain: GAGVSQSPSNKVTEKGKDVELRCDPISGHTALYWYRQSLGQGLEFLIYFQGNSAPDKSGLPSDRFSAERTGGSVSTLTIQRTQQEDSAVYLCASSWGLAPNEQFFGPGTRLTVL.

At least ten counts were recorded for this clonotype. This sequence joins TRBV5-1 and TRBJ2-1; D not certain. The V end was cut by 8 bases, the J end by 0 bases, with 12 bases between. CDR3 size: 14 residues. Germline CDR1 is SGHRS and CDR2 is YFSETQ. In nucleotides, the CDR3 is TGCGCCAGTATGGCAGACCTCTCCTACAATGAGCAGTTCTTC. Its translation is CASMADLSYNEQFF.

In this sample, this clonotype turned up many times. J is TRBJ1-3 and V is TRBV6-6; the match to TRBD1 covers 7 bases. V lost 6 bases and J lost 5; bases outside the gene matches: 7. This CDR3 region has 14 residues. CDR1 MNHNY and CDR2 SVGAGI come from the germline V gene (reference sequence). DNA of the CDR3: TGTGCCAGCAGAGGACAGGATGTTAGAAACACCATATATTTT. It encodes CASRGQDVRNTIYF.

This clonotype was detected many times. The chain uses TRBV11-2 and TRBJ2-3, with 11 positions matching TRBD2. The CDR3 runs to 14 residues. CDR1 and CDR2 from the germline V gene are SGHAT and FQNNGV. V lost 5 bases and J lost 4; bases outside the gene matches: 2. The CDR3 loop is CASSISGGADTQYF. The CDR3 bases are TGTGCCAGCAGCATTAGCGGGGGGGCAGATACGCAGTATTTT.

This clonotype was detected ten times or more. The chain joins TRBV3-1 to TRBJ2-5; either TRBD1 or TRBD2 may fit D (5 bases each). Germline assignment: CDR1 LGHDT and CDR2 YNNKEL (reference sequence). The CDR3 is 14 amino acids. Trimming shortened V by 2 bases and J by 5 bases, and 12 bases separated the two germline ends. DNA for the CDR3: TGTGCCAGCAGCCAAAGTGAGGGGCAGGAGACCCAGTACTTC. Translating it yields CASSQSEGQETQYF.

In its sample, this clonotype was seen many times. This chain links TRBV2 with TRBJ2-7; weak D call: TRBD1 (6 bases). Germline CDR1 is SNHLY and CDR2 is FYNNEI. The V gene lost 5 bases and the J gene lost 8 bases, with 10 bases spanning the gap. The CDR3 runs 11 residues. CDR3 residues: CASSYDRKQYF. The DNA for the CDR3 is TGTGCCAGCAGTTATGACAGGAAGCAGTACTTC.

This clonotype was counted at least ten times. The chain links TRBV27 to TRBJ2-7; maybe TRBD2 (5 bases). Trimming took off 0 bases at V and 4 bases at J, with 7 bases between the two ends. Per the germline V gene, CDR1 is MNHEY and CDR2 is SMNVEV (reference sequence). This CDR3 contains 13 residues. The CDR3 reads CASSLSEGYEQYV. The CDR3, as DNA: TGTGCCAGCAGTTTATCCGAGGGTTACGAGCAGTACGTC.

The sample holds many counts of this clonotype. V usage is TRBV6-5 and J usage is TRBJ1-2, with unresolved D. With 0 bases removed from V and 8 bases from J, the gap between germline ends came to 16 bases. CDR1 and CDR2 (germline): MNHEY, SVGAGI. The CDR3 has 15 residues. As DNA, the CDR3 is TGTGCCAGCAGTTACTCGGAGGGAGGATCATTCGGCTACACCTTC. Translating it yields CASSYSEGGSFGYTF.

Ten or more counts support this clonotype. The CDR3 DNA reads as TGTGCCAGCAGCCGAACGGTTCGGGAGACCCAGTACTTC. Protein sequence: CASSRTVRETQYF. This sequence joins TRBV6-5 and TRBJ2-5, with unresolved D. Trimming took off 6 bases at V and 5 bases at J, with 13 bases between the two ends. Looked up from germline, CDR1 is MNHEY and CDR2 is SVGAGI. The CDR3 is made up of 13 amino acids.

This clonotype was counted ten times or more. The J gene is TRBJ2-7, the V gene TRBV7-9, with D perhaps assigned TRBD1 or TRBD2 (5 bases each). The CDR3 contains 15 residues. Per germline, CDR1 SEHNR and CDR2 FQNEAQ (reference sequence). Deletions cut 4 bases from V and 0 bases from J, with 13 bases between. CDR3 in amino acids: CASSSRDGPSYEQYV. CDR3 nucleotide sequence: TGTGCCAGCAGCTCTCGGGACGGGCCCTCCTACGAGCAGTACGTC.

This clonotype showed up many times. The DNA of the CDR3 is TGTGCCAGCGAGGGACAAAGTTACGAGCAGTACTTC. Amino acid sequence: CASEGQSYEQYF. V and J are TRBV6-1 and TRBJ2-7, with a possible D match to TRBD1 (6 bases). The germline V gene has CDR1 MNHNS and CDR2 SASEGT. V lost 8 bases to trimming and J lost 4 bases, with 12 bases between them. The CDR3 is made up of 12 amino acids.

This clonotype was counted at least ten times. J is TRBJ1-3 and V is TRBV29-1, with a possible D match to TRBD1 (6 bases). Per germline, CDR1 SQVTM and CDR2 ANQGSEA. Trimming cost V 7 bases and J 0 bases, with 13 bases left between them. The CDR3 contains 14 residues. The CDR3 nucleotides read TGCAGCGCGGAGACAGGCCTCTCTGGAAACACCATATATTTT. Translated, it gives CSAETGLSGNTIYF.

This clonotype has a single count. A much larger clone differs by one base, so this may be a read error. CDR3 sequence reads: CASSSNLGGETLYF. The CDR3 nucleotides are TGTGCCAGCAGCTCTAACCTGGGGGGTGAGACCCTGTACTTC. The chain combines TRBV5-6 with TRBJ2-5, with a weak D call TRBD2 (6 bases). Germline CDR1 is SGHDT and CDR2 is YYEEEE. The CDR3 runs to 14 residues.

This clonotype was seen repeatedly, ten times or more. The chain employs TRBV5-6 and TRBJ2-5; TRBD1 matches at 9 bases. V dropped 4 bases and J dropped 5; count of bases not matched to a gene: 9. Germline loops: CDR1 SGHDT, CDR2 YYEEEE. The length of the CDR3 is 15 residues. CDR3 loop: CASSRRTGAGETQYF. The CDR3 region has the DNA TGTGCCAGCAGCCGTCGGACAGGGGCGGGCGAGACCCAGTACTTC.

In its sample, this clonotype was seen many times. The V call is TRBV10-3, the J call TRBJ1-5; TRBD1 aligns across 8 bases. CDR1 is ENHRY and CDR2 is SYGVKD in the germline V gene. CDR3 size: 14 residues. Trimming took 5 bases from V and 5 from J; bases not matched to a gene: 5. This CDR3 reads CAISRTGSDQPQHF. In nucleotides, the CDR3 is TGTGCCATCAGTCGGACAGGGTCAGATCAGCCCCAGCATTTT.

This clonotype appeared many times. CDR3 nucleotides: TGTGCCAGCCGGAGCGGGGCTAGCACAGATACGCAGTATTTT. As protein: CASRSGASTDTQYF. The chain combines TRBV9 with TRBJ2-3, with 7 bases aligning to TRBD2. In germline, CDR1 is SGDLS, CDR2 YYNGEE. V gave up 7 bases and J gave up 0 bases; unmatched junction bases: 5. The CDR3 runs 14 residues.

There are many counts of this clonotype. This sequence joins TRBV6-1 and TRBJ2-1; a possible D gene is TRBD1 (6 bases). CDR3 length: 16 amino acids. CDR1 MNHNS and CDR2 SASEGT come from the germline V gene. V was shortened by 6 bases and J by 3 bases, with 18 bases between the two germline ends. The CDR3 region has the DNA TGTGCCAGCAGGGTAAGCCGGGACAACCTCTACAATGAGCAGTTCTTC. Protein: CASRVSRDNLYNEQFF.

The J gene is TRBJ2-3, the V gene TRBV20-1; unclear D gene. Trimming took 6 bases from V and 6 from J, leaving 10 bases between them. CDR1 is DFQATT, CDR2 SNEGSKA, per germline (reference sequence). The CDR3 contains 11 residues. The CDR3 DNA sequence: TGCAGTGCGAGCCGTCGGGATACGCAGTATTTT. It is translated as CSASRRDTQYF.

This clonotype was detected many times. This sequence joins TRBV20-1 and TRBJ2-2; TRBD2 matches 7 bases. This CDR3 has 15 amino acids. From germline, CDR1 is DFQATT and CDR2 SNEGSKA (reference sequence). With 3 bases clipped from V and 4 bases from J, the junction kept 8 bases outside the gene matches. CDR3 amino acids: CSASRLARGTGELFF. The CDR3 DNA sequence: TGCAGTGCTAGTCGACTAGCTCGAGGCACCGGGGAGCTGTTTTTT.

Many counts were recorded for this clonotype. The gene calls are TRBV6-2 or TRBV6-3 and TRBJ2-1, with a weak D call TRBD1 (6 bases). Deletions cut 2 bases from V and 4 bases from J, with 12 bases between. The length of the CDR3 is 15 residues. Per the germline V gene, CDR1 is MNHEY and CDR2 is SVGEGT. The CDR3 sequence is CASSYPGHGYNEQFF. The CDR3 DNA sequence: TGTGCCAGCAGTTACCCGGGACATGGATACAATGAGCAGTTCTTC.

The chain recombines TRBV20-1 with TRBJ2-3; tentative D call: TRBD2 (5 bases). V lost 1 base and J lost 6, with 17 bases in between. The germline CDR1 and CDR2 sequences are DFQATT and SNEGSKA (reference sequence). The CDR3 totals 15 residues. For the CDR3, the DNA is TGCAGTGCTAGAGCCCCCCTGGGGAGCAGGGATACGCAGTATTTT. This encodes CSARAPLGSRDTQYF.

This clonotype was seen only a few times. The chain links TRBV6-5 to TRBJ1-1; D may be TRBD1 (5 bases). This CDR3 has 13 residues. CDR1 is MNHEY, CDR2 SVGAGI, per germline. V dropped 7 bases and J dropped 0 bases, with 9 bases sitting between them. In DNA form, the CDR3 reads TGTGCCAGCAAGTACAGGTTGAACACTGAAGCTTTCTTT. Its translation: CASKYRLNTEAFF.

This clonotype occurred many times. This chain joins TRBV15 and TRBJ1-4, with D hard to call. With 0 bases removed from V and 6 bases from J, the gap between germline ends came to 11 bases. CDR3 size: 15 residues. Looked up from germline, CDR1 is LNHNV and CDR2 is YYDKDF (reference sequence). The CDR3 spells CATSRDKGWDEKLFF. DNA of the CDR3: TGTGCCACCAGCAGAGATAAGGGCTGGGATGAAAAACTGTTTTTT.